This passage covers 9 T cell receptor beta chains from one sample sequenced in a study of T cells in Graves' hyperthyroidism and ophthalmopathy. RNA transcripts provided the source from which TCR beta CDR3 regions were amplified. The HTBI primer set drove a first-round RT-PCR of the TCR CDR3. TCRdb independently ran MiXCR on the multiplex PCR reads; one entry per CDR3 protein. The sample gives over 700,000 distinct CDR3 sequences, 38% of which show up once; about 8.9% is in the top ten. The specimen sequenced was blood. The origin of the receptors is a man between 18 and 35 years old with Graves' hyperthyroidism.

The CDR3 region has the DNA TGCAACGCATGGACAGCCTTCTCCTACGAGCAGTACTTC. Amino acids: CNAWTAFSYEQYF. The chain employs TRBV29-1 and TRBJ2-7, with D possibly TRBD1 on 6 matching bases. The germline CDR1 and CDR2 sequences are SQVTM and ANQGSEA. The length of the CDR3 is 13 residues.

The CDR3 bases are TGTGCCAGCAGTTACTCGAGGGCTAGCGGGGGGTCCCAGTACTTC. Translated: CASSYSRASGGSQYF. The rearrangement links TRBV6-5 to TRBJ2-5, with 11 bases matching TRBD2. Germline V gives CDR1 MNHEY, CDR2 SVGAGI. This CDR3 is built from 15 residues. J was trimmed by 9 bases and V by 0 bases; bases with no gene match: 6.

A note on this clonotype: It may be a read error: a sequence one base away is much more abundant. V usage is TRBV7-8 and J usage is TRBJ2-5; 7 bases agree with TRBD2. Germline V CDR1 and CDR2: SGHVS, FQNEAQ. There are 15 residues in the CDR3. The CDR3 protein is CAGSLGLAVQETQYF. The DNA of the CDR3 is TGTGCCGGCAGCTTAGGGCTAGCGGTCCAAGAGACCCAGTACTTC.

CDR3 sequence (DNA): TGTGCCAGCAGTTATAGCGGGGGGATCGGGGTCGAGCAGTACTTC. Residues: CASSYSGGIGVEQYF. V usage is TRBV6-5 and J usage is TRBJ2-7; TRBD2 aligns across 10 bases. CDR1 is MNHEY and CDR2 is SVGAGI in the germline V gene. The CDR3 contains 15 residues. With 3 bases clipped from V and 6 bases from J, the junction kept 8 bases outside the gene matches.

V and J are TRBV6-5 and TRBJ2-7, with D hard to call. Germline loops: CDR1 MNHEY, CDR2 SVGAGI. Trimming stripped 4 bases from V and 1 base from J, with 8 bases between. This CDR3 has 13 residues. The CDR3, as DNA: TGTGCCAGCAGTTCCAGCCAATCCTACGAGCAGTACTTC. Protein product: CASSSSQSYEQYF.

In its sample, this clonotype was seen a few times. The chain is built from TRBV6-2 or TRBV6-3 and TRBJ1-3; TRBD1 aligns across 9 bases. The CDR3 is 16 amino acids. The V and J ends lost 4 bases and 3 bases, in that order; junction bases with no gene match: 7. CDR1 MNHEY and CDR2 SVGEGT come from the germline V gene. The CDR3 nucleotides are TGTGCCAGCAGTTCAACGGACAGGGGATTTGGAAACACCATATATTTT. Translating gives CASSSTDRGFGNTIYF.

This clonotype was detected only a few times. The junction departs from germline at one end; a sequencing error may be responsible. The chain has TRBV7-2 and TRBJ1-2; TRBD1 matches at 8 bases. Looked up from germline, CDR1 is SGHTA and CDR2 is FQGNSA. The CDR3 sequence is 16 residues long. The CDR3 DNA follows: TGCGCCAGCAGCCAAGACACCCCGGGACAGGTTCGCGGCTACACCTTC. It specifies CASSQDTPGQVRGYTF. The full variable domain, completed using reference TRBV7-2 and TRBJ1-2, is GAGVSQSPSNKVTEKGKDVELRCDPISGHTALYWYRQSLGQGLEFLIYFQGNSAPDKSGLPSDRFSAERTGGSVSTLTIQRTQQEDSAVYLCASSQDTPGQVRGYTFGSGTRLTVV.

This chain joins TRBV12-3 or TRBV12-4 and TRBJ1-4; maybe TRBD1 (5 bases). Trimming took off 3 bases at V and 3 bases at J, with 11 bases between the two ends. The CDR3 spans 15 residues. Written as DNA, the CDR3 is TGTGCCAGCAGTTTCGGGGGAGCAGCTAATGAAAAACTGTTTTTT. Protein product: CASSFGGAANEKLFF.

In its sample, this clonotype was seen many times. The CDR3 region is CASSMTGIGETQYF. The CDR3 DNA reads as TGTGCCAGCAGCATGACAGGGATTGGTGAGACCCAGTACTTC. V is TRBV7-6 and J is TRBJ2-5; 7 nucleotides match TRBD1. Per germline, CDR1 SGHVS and CDR2 FNYEAQ. The CDR3 spans 14 residues. Trimming at V came to 5 bases and at J to 5 bases, leaving 8 bases not matched to a gene.